These 7 T cell receptor beta chains originate from one sample sequenced in a study of blood T cell repertoires in COVID-19. Sequencing was performed with immunoSEQ multiplex PCR; in TCRdb, only in-frame clones are kept and a portion is missing. The table has a few hundred thousand clones, around 87% seen once. Sequences were obtained from peripheral blood. The receptors were gathered from a woman in her 70s with active or convalescent COVID-19.

The table lists this clone with a few counts. The chain uses TRBV19 and TRBJ1-5, with a possible D match to TRBD1 (6 bases). The CDR3 runs 14 residues. CDR1 and CDR2 (germline): LNHDA, SQIVND (reference sequence). V was shortened by 5 bases and J by 3 bases, with 11 bases between the two germline ends. In DNA, the CDR3 is TGTGCCAGTAGTTCAACAGGGCACAATCAGCCCCAGCATTTT. It encodes CASSSTGHNQPQHF.

This clone has just a few counts. V gene TRBV7-9 combines with J gene TRBJ1-5, with a tentative D call TRBD1 (6 bases). CDR1 and CDR2 from the germline V gene are SEHNR and FQNEAQ (reference sequence). V was pared by 6 bases and J by 8 bases, with 14 bases between. This CDR3 comprises 13 residues. The chain's CDR3 is CASSLQGTEPQHF. The DNA for the CDR3 is TGTGCCAGCAGTTTACAGGGAACGGAGCCCCAGCATTTT.

V and J are TRBV18 and TRBJ1-5; D ambiguous. Germline V gene lookup returns CDR1 KGHSH and CDR2 LQKENI. The germline V and J ends were trimmed by 5 bases and 9 bases, with 8 bases remaining between them. The CDR3 is 11 amino acids. The CDR3 sequence: CASSARGPQHF. CDR3 in DNA: TGTGCCAGCTCAGCTCGAGGGCCCCAGCATTTT.

The chain recombines TRBV27 with TRBJ1-1, with D possibly TRBD1 on 5 matching bases. V gave up 5 bases and J gave up 10 bases, with 23 bases separating them. This CDR3 region has 15 residues. Germline CDR1 and CDR2: MNHEY and SMNVEV (reference sequence). CDR3 sequence: CASSLQAPPRGGAFF. The CDR3 region has the DNA TGTGCCAGCAGTCTCCAGGCCCCTCCTCGGGGGGGAGCTTTCTTT.

V usage is TRBV9 and J usage is TRBJ2-7; 9 nucleotides agree with TRBD1. The CDR3 is made up of 14 amino acids. CDR1 and CDR2 (germline): SGDLS, YYNGEE. Unmatched junction bases numbered 5, after V lost 4 bases and J lost 3 bases. The CDR3 reads CASSPRTGDYEQYF. CDR3 coding DNA: TGTGCCAGCAGCCCGAGGACAGGGGACTACGAGCAGTACTTC.

The sample holds one count of this clone. The rearrangement links TRBV24-1 to TRBJ1-2, with 8 nucleotides matching TRBD1. This CDR3 comprises 14 residues. Germline assignment: CDR1 KGHDR and CDR2 SFDVKD. V trimming: 5 bases; J trimming: 4 bases; junction bases outside the gene matches: 5. Here the CDR3 DNA reads TGTGCCACCAGTGCCCTAGACAGGGGCTATGGCTACACCTTC. Residues: CATSALDRGYGYTF.

The gene calls are TRBV7-7 and TRBJ2-5; D is unresolved. The CDR3 extends over 15 amino acids. The V end was cut by 2 bases, the J end by 3 bases, with 13 bases between. Germline loops: CDR1 SSHAT, CDR2 FNYEAQ (reference sequence). The CDR3 nucleotides read TGTGCCAGCAGCTTAACCCGGGTGCCGAAAGAGACCCAGTACTTC. Its translation: CASSLTRVPKETQYF.